The 24 T cell receptor beta chains reported below all come from one sample, sequenced in a study of blood T cell repertoires in COVID-19. Sequencing was performed with immunoSEQ multiplex PCR; in TCRdb, only in-frame clones are kept and a portion is missing. This sample has a few hundred thousand clones, with 80% to 90% found just once. Sequencing used peripheral blood. These receptors were taken from a woman of 80 years or more with acute or convalescent COVID-19.

This clone was seen a handful of times. This chain joins TRBV24-1 and TRBJ1-5, with TRBD1 matching over 10 bases. V lost 5 bases to trimming and J lost 5 bases; unmatched junction nucleotides: 8. Germline V gene lookup returns CDR1 KGHDR and CDR2 SFDVKD. The CDR3 loop spans 16 amino acids. CDR3 sequence (DNA): TGTGCCACCAGTGGCGGGGACAGGGGAGGGGATCAGCCCCAGCATTTT. Its protein product is CATSGGDRGGDQPQHF.

The V gene is TRBV20-1, the J gene TRBJ1-1, with unresolved D. CDR1 and CDR2 from the germline V gene are DFQATT and SNEGSKA (reference sequence). Trimming left V 1 base short and J 6 bases short, with 3 bases between. This CDR3 spans 10 amino acids. The CDR3: CSARASEAFF. The DNA for the CDR3 is TGCAGTGCTAGAGCATCTGAAGCTTTCTTT.

The CDR3 sequence is CASSEFTGGDSGELFF. The CDR3 region has the DNA TGTGCCAGCAGTGAATTTACAGGGGGCGACTCCGGGGAGCTGTTTTTT. This chain joins TRBV25-1 and TRBJ2-2, with 9 bases matching TRBD1. The V and J ends lost 1 base and 6 bases, in that order; junction bases with no gene match: 6. CDR1 MGHDK and CDR2 SYGVNS come from the germline V gene. The length of the CDR3 is 16 residues. Supplemented by reference TRBV25-1 and TRBJ2-2, the full variable domain reads EADIYQTPRYLVIGTGKKITLECSQTMGHDKMYWYQQDPGMELHLIHYSYGVNSTEKGDLSSESTVSRIRTEHFPLTLESARPSHTSQYLCASSEFTGGDSGELFFGEGSRLTVL.

The chain has TRBV6-5 and TRBJ2-1; D is uncertain. This CDR3 region has 13 residues. The V end was cut by 5 bases, the J end by 8 bases, with 13 bases between. Germline CDR1 and CDR2: MNHEY and SVGAGI. The DNA for the CDR3 is TGTGCCAGCAGTCTCATGCTTCGGGATGAGCAGTTCTTC. Its protein is CASSLMLRDEQFF.

The chain employs TRBV7-2 and TRBJ2-5, with D maybe TRBD1 (6 bases). CDR1 and CDR2 from the germline V gene are SGHTA and FQGNSA. Trimming took off 1 base at V and 4 bases at J, with 7 bases between the two ends. The CDR3 runs 13 residues. The CDR3 nucleotides read TGTGCCAGCAGCTTAGTAGGGGGAGAGACCCAGTACTTC. Its protein is CASSLVGGETQYF.

This clone has more than one count but fewer than ten. The rearrangement uses TRBV5-1 and TRBJ1-5, with TRBD1 matching over 9 bases. The CDR3 covers 15 residues. Germline V gives CDR1 SGHRS, CDR2 YFSETQ. Trimming removed 4 bases from V and 5 bases from J; junction bases left unmatched: 7. This CDR3 reads CASSPGTGNDQPQHF. DNA of the CDR3: TGCGCCAGCAGCCCCGGGACAGGGAATGATCAGCCCCAGCATTTT.

The chain joins TRBV21-1 to TRBJ1-1. TRBV21-1 is a documented pseudogene. The CDR3 runs 16 residues. The CDR3: CASSKGRARLNTEAFF. For the CDR3, the DNA is TGTGCCAGCAGCAAAGGGCGGGCCAGGCTGAACACTGAAGCTTTCTTT.

In this sample, this clone turned up once. This chain connects TRBV6-4 to TRBJ2-3, with a tentative D call TRBD1 (5 bases). Trimming pared 2 bases from V and 1 base from J, leaving 7 bases between. Germline V gene lookup returns CDR1 MRHNA and CDR2 SNTAGT. The CDR3 length is 14 residues. CDR3 amino acids: CASSDGRGTDTQYF. The CDR3 DNA sequence: TGTGCCAGCAGTGACGGCAGGGGCACAGATACGCAGTATTTT.

The chain couples TRBV11-2 to TRBJ2-3, with a tentative D call TRBD1 (6 bases). V lost 0 bases and J 0 bases, leaving 13 bases between the germline ends. The CDR3 consists of 17 residues. Looked up from germline, CDR1 is SGHAT and CDR2 is FQNNGV. The CDR3 loop reads CASSLDPPGDSTDTQYF. Written as DNA, the CDR3 is TGTGCCAGCAGCTTAGATCCCCCAGGGGACAGCACAGATACGCAGTATTTT.

V is TRBV10-1 and J is TRBJ2-3, with D perhaps matching TRBD2 (6 bases). This CDR3 is built from 13 residues. The germline CDR1 and CDR2 sequences are WNHNN and SYGVQD (reference sequence). The V and J ends lost 7 bases and 1 base respectively, with 9 bases between them. In DNA form, the CDR3 reads TGCGCCAGCAAGGCTAGCGGCACAGATACGCAGTATTTT. Its translation: CASKASGTDTQYF.

Details on this clone: Sequence at one end of the junction differs from germline and may be a read error. The rearrangement uses TRBV7-7 and TRBJ2-3; 8 nucleotides agree with TRBD1. This CDR3 comprises 16 residues. Per the germline V gene, CDR1 is SSHAT and CDR2 is FNYEAQ (reference sequence). This chain's CDR3 is CASSLGAGGVGDTQYF. The CDR3 coding sequence is TGTGCTAGCAGCTTGGGCGCAGGGGGCGTTGGAGATACGCAGTATTTT. Looking up the rest from reference TRBV7-7 and TRBJ2-3 gives the full variable domain: GAGVSQSPRYKVTKRGQDVTLRCDPISSHATLYWYQQALGQGPEFLTYFNYEAQPDKSGLPSDRFSAERPEGSISTLTIQRTEQRDSAMYRCASSLGAGGVGDTQYFGPGTRLTVL.

The CDR3 sequence: CASSLYQGATNEKLFF. CDR3 in DNA: TGTGCCAGCAGTTTATATCAGGGTGCAACTAATGAAAAACTGTTTTTT. The V gene is TRBV28, the J gene TRBJ1-4; maybe TRBD1 (5 bases). In germline, CDR1 is MDHEN, CDR2 SYDVKM. Trimming pared 1 base from V and 0 bases from J, leaving 9 bases between. The CDR3 is made up of 16 amino acids.

The chain links TRBV10-3 to TRBJ1-1, with TRBD1 identical over 10 bases. The V gene's germline CDR1 is ENHRY and CDR2 SYGVKD. The CDR3 has 18 residues. The V segment lost 0 bases and the J segment 0 bases; nucleotides outside the gene matches: 7. The CDR3 reads CAISESGRDRGLNTEAFF. The CDR3 DNA follows: TGTGCCATCAGTGAGTCGGGCCGGGACAGGGGACTGAACACTGAAGCTTTCTTT.

This chain joins TRBV6-5 and TRBJ1-2, with 10 bases matching TRBD1. Germline lookup yields CDR1 MNHEY and CDR2 SVGAGI. Germline trimming cut 2 bases from V and 7 bases from J; bases unmatched to any gene: 4. There are 14 residues in the CDR3. The CDR3 DNA follows: TGTGCCAGCAGTTACCCCGGGACAGGGGCTGGCTACACCTTC. As protein: CASSYPGTGAGYTF.

In its sample, this clone was seen a few times. The chain's CDR3 is CASSFSTGGTTEAFF. CDR3 coding DNA: TGTGCCAGCAGCTTCAGCACAGGGGGGACCACTGAAGCTTTCTTT. The gene calls are TRBV5-4 and TRBJ1-1; 8 bases align to TRBD1. The V and J ends lost 2 bases and 4 bases, in that order; junction bases with no gene match: 7. The CDR3 covers 15 residues. Looked up from germline, CDR1 is SGHNT and CDR2 is YYREEE (reference sequence).

The rearrangement uses TRBV5-1 and TRBJ2-1; 10 nucleotides agree with TRBD2. V shed 3 bases and J 4 bases; nucleotides not matched to a gene: 1. The germline gives CDR1 SGHRS, CDR2 YFSETQ. This CDR3 contains 14 residues. The CDR3 sequence: CASSYSGGYNEQFF. The CDR3 DNA follows: TGCGCCAGCAGCTATAGCGGGGGGTACAATGAGCAGTTCTTC.

The V call is TRBV30, the J call TRBJ1-1; D perhaps matches TRBD1 (6 bases). The CDR3 spans 14 residues. Germline V gives CDR1 GTSNPN, CDR2 SVGIG (reference sequence). Trimming pared 2 bases from V and 1 base from J, leaving 11 bases between. CDR3 loop: CAWSSRGGNTEAFF. The CDR3 coding sequence is TGTGCCTGGAGTAGCAGGGGCGGGAACACTGAAGCTTTCTTT.

The genes are TRBV5-1 and TRBJ2-3; 11 bases are a match to TRBD2. Germline CDR1 SGHRS, CDR2 YFSETQ. The V gene end was trimmed by 4 bases and the J gene end by 1 base; junction bases not matched to a gene: 5. The CDR3 spans 16 residues. CDR3 residues: CASSELTSGGTDTQYF. The CDR3 DNA reads TGCGCCAGCAGCGAATTGACTAGCGGGGGCACAGATACGCAGTATTTT. Full variable domain (outside the CDR3, taken from reference TRBV5-1 and TRBJ2-3): KAGVTQTPRYLIKTRGQQVTLSCSPISGHRSVSWYQQTPGQGLQFLFEYFSETQRNKGNFPGRFSGRQFSNSRSEMNVSTLELGDSALYLCASSELTSGGTDTQYFGPGTRLTVL.

This rearrangement joins TRBV2 to TRBJ2-1; TRBD2 aligns across 13 bases. The germline V gene has CDR1 SNHLY and CDR2 FYNNEI. CDR3 length: 16 amino acids. V lost 4 bases to trimming and J lost 7 bases; unmatched junction nucleotides: 7. CDR3 loop: CASSGIRTSGSNEQFF. In nucleotides, the CDR3 is TGTGCCAGCAGTGGCATTCGGACTAGCGGGAGTAATGAGCAGTTCTTC.

This chain links TRBV5-1 with TRBJ2-1; 16 bases agree with TRBD2. This CDR3 has 19 residues. Germline loops: CDR1 SGHRS, CDR2 YFSETQ. V trimming: 4 bases; J trimming: 0 bases; junction bases outside the gene matches: 7. CDR3 DNA: TGCGCCAGCAGCCCGGGACTAGCGGGAGGGTTGAGCTCCTACAATGAGCAGTTCTTC. The encoded protein is CASSPGLAGGLSSYNEQFF.

The chain joins TRBV7-2 to TRBJ2-7, with 10 bases that match TRBD2. Germline CDR1 SGHTA, CDR2 FQGNSA. V lost 7 bases and J lost 6; bases outside the gene matches: 9. The CDR3 has 14 amino acids. The CDR3 nucleotides are TGTGCCAGCACCTCCCGGACTAGCGGTTCCGAGCAGTACTTC. Protein: CASTSRTSGSEQYF.

The sample holds one count of this clone. The chain uses TRBV5-1 and TRBJ2-7; 12 nucleotides match TRBD2. Germline values: CDR1 SGHRS, CDR2 YFSETQ. Trimming took 3 bases from V and 5 from J; bases not matched to a gene: 3. This CDR3 is 14 amino acids long. In DNA form, the CDR3 reads TGCGCCAGCAGCTGGACTAGCGGGATTAACGAGCAGTACTTC. It yields the protein CASSWTSGINEQYF. Combining the CDR3 with reference TRBV5-1 and TRBJ2-7 gives the whole variable domain KAGVTQTPRYLIKTRGQQVTLSCSPISGHRSVSWYQQTPGQGLQFLFEYFSETQRNKGNFPGRFSGRQFSNSRSEMNVSTLELGDSALYLCASSWTSGINEQYFGPGTRLTVT.

The chain has TRBV4-3 and TRBJ2-7, with TRBD1 matching 10 bases. The trim removed 2 bases at V and 7 bases at J, leaving 5 bases unmatched. Germline assignment: CDR1 LGHNA and CDR2 YSLEER. This CDR3 has 14 amino acids. This CDR3 reads CASSQPGQGREQYF. The CDR3 nucleotides read TGCGCCAGCAGCCAACCGGGACAGGGGAGAGAGCAGTACTTC.

The chain employs TRBV7-9 and TRBJ1-2; 11 bases are shared with TRBD1. Losses at the gene ends were 1 base for V and 3 bases for J; bases not matched to a gene: 4. In germline, CDR1 is SEHNR, CDR2 FQNEAQ (reference sequence). The CDR3 is made up of 16 amino acids. CDR3 in DNA: TGTGCCAGCAGCTTAGAACCGGGACAGGGGGACTATGGCTACACCTTC. Encoded protein: CASSLEPGQGDYGYTF.